This TCR beta chain comes out of a study of T cells after yellow fever vaccination. Germline values: CDR1 LGHNA, CDR2 YNFKEQ. J lost 5 bases, V lost 3 bases, and 0 bases had no gene match. The CDR3 extends over 15 amino acids. This clonotype has only a few counts. MiXCR, applied by TCRdb to the 5' RACE reads, yields one record per CDR3 protein. This sample carries 60,000 to 85,000 distinct CDR3 sequences, approximately 7% of them seen once, and the ten largest clones take around 32%. The rearrangement links TRBV4-2 to TRBJ2-5; 16 nucleotides align to TRBD2. The receptor comes from a young man who received the YFV17D yellow fever vaccine. The sample was CD8+ T cells sorted from PBMCs, taken 4 to 6 days after the first yellow fever vaccination. The CDR3: CASSQGLAGGETQYF. The CDR3 DNA sequence: TGTGCCAGCAGCCAGGGACTAGCGGGGGGGGAGACCCAGTACTTC.